This passage covers 24 T cell receptor gamma chains from one sample sequenced in a study of γδ T cells in repeated Plasmodium falciparum infection. TCRdb reprocessed the multiplex PCR reads through CATT. The sample records 30,000 or so gamma-chain clones, 1.4% being singletons. Flow sorting of PBMC yielded separate Vgamma9/Vdelta2+ and Vdelta2-negative gammadelta T cell populations for bulk repertoire analysis. Sequenced sample: gamma-delta T cells from blood. All receptors derive from a pool of human donors (malaria-infected and uninfected, not separated).

This clone was seen many times. With a far larger clone one base away, a read error is the likely cause. The same CDR3 arises from other DNA sequences in this sample as well. The rearrangement joins TRGV9 to TRGJP. The CDR3 is made up of 16 amino acids. CDR1 is GITISATS, CDR2 ISYDGTV, per germline (reference sequence). For the CDR3, the DNA is TGTGCCTTGTGGGAGGTAAAGGAGTTGGGCAAAAAGATCAAGGTATTT. The encoded protein is CALWEVKELGKKIKVF.

In the case of this clone: The protein that TCRdb holds for this DNA derives from a much larger clone and differs from the translated DNA at residue 2, which likely indicates a read error; the protein shown here is translated from the DNA. The chain employs TRGV4 and TRGJ1 or TRGJ2. As TCRdb names no J gene, one was assigned here on the basis of a DNA match to germline. Germline V gene data show CDR1 as EGSTGY and CDR2 as YDSYTSSV. The CDR3 is 11 amino acids. The CDR3 sequence is CTTWDYNKKLF. The CDR3 nucleotides are TGTACCACCTGGGACTACAATAAGAAACTCTTT.

This clone has more than one count but fewer than ten. A far larger clone is one nucleotide away, so this likely arose from a read error. Within the sample, other DNA sequences also encode this same CDR3. The chain recombines TRGV9 with TRGJ1 or TRGJ2. The J gene, not given by TCRdb, was assigned here from a germline match of the nucleotide sequence. The CDR3 runs to 11 residues. CDR1 and CDR2 (germline): GITISATS, ISYDGTV (reference sequence). V shed 4 bases and J 12 bases; nucleotides not matched to a gene: 9. CDR3 nucleotides: TGTGCCTTGTGGGAACAAAAAGTGAAACTCTTT. Translated, it gives CALWEQKVKLF.

The sample holds many counts of this clone. Being one base from a much bigger clone, this may be a read error. The rearrangement links TRGV9 to TRGJ1 or TRGJ2. The junction had 4 bases not matched to a gene; V was cut back by 1 base and J by 10 bases. CDR1 and CDR2 (germline): GITISATS, ISYDGTV (reference sequence). The CDR3 runs to 11 residues. The CDR3 loop reads CALWEVGKKLF. The CDR3 coding sequence is TGTGCCTTGTGGGAGGTAGGGAAGAAACTCTTT.

This clone has just a few counts. The TCRdb record carries a much larger clone's protein, which differs from this DNA's translation at residue 7; a read error is the likely cause, and the protein listed here is the DNA translation. The CDR3 is CATWDEWDYYKKLF. The CDR3 DNA reads TGTGCCACCTGGGATGAATGGGATTATTATAAGAAACTCTTT. The chain couples TRGV4 to TRGJ1 or TRGJ2. No J gene is reported in TCRdb; it was inferred here by comparing the DNA with germline. The CDR3 consists of 14 residues. Germline-derived CDR1 and CDR2 are EGSTGY and YDSYTSSV. V trimming: 2 bases; J trimming: 2 bases; junction bases outside the gene matches: 6.

This clone was detected ten times or more. The protein given by TCRdb reflects a much larger clone and differs at residue 13 from this DNA's translation, likely from a read error; the protein shown is the DNA's translation. V and J are TRGV9 and TRGJP. Per germline, CDR1 GITISATS and CDR2 ISYDGTV (reference sequence). This CDR3 is built from 17 residues. Here the CDR3 DNA reads TGTGCCTTGTGGGAGGTGATTCAAGAGTTGGGCAAAGAAATCAAGGTATTT. It translates to CALWEVIQELGKEIKVF.

This clone was counted many times. Mismatch with germline at one junction end may stem from a read error. The identical CDR3 is also encoded by other nucleotide sequences in the sample. V and J are TRGV9 and TRGJP. TCRdb leaves out the J gene; it was filled in here by matching the DNA to germline. Germline CDR1 and CDR2: GITISATS and ISYDGTV (reference sequence). CDR3 length equals 11 residues. CDR3 region: CARVGQKIKVF. The CDR3 nucleotides are TGCGCAAGAGTTGGGCAAAAAATCAAGGTATTT.

With regard to this clone: A single base is all that separates this from a far larger clone, so a read error is likely. Other DNA sequences in this specimen translate into the identical CDR3. The chain recombines TRGV4 with TRGJP2. Per germline, CDR1 EGSTGY and CDR2 YDSYTSSV. The CDR3 has 14 amino acids. V lost 0 bases and J lost 11; bases outside the gene matches: 9. Here the CDR3 reads CATWDGPGGWIKTF. DNA of the CDR3: TGTGCCACCTGGGATGGGCCTGGAGGATGGATCAAGACGTTT.

With respect to this clone: The mismatch at residue 3 between this DNA's translation and the TCRdb protein of a much larger clone likely reflects a read error; the protein shown is translated from the DNA. V is TRGV9 and J is TRGJP2. The CDR3 spans 13 residues. The junction had 10 bases not matched to a gene; V was cut back by 10 bases and J by 5 bases. The germline V gene has CDR1 GITISATS and CDR2 ISYDGTV (reference sequence). This chain's CDR3 is CAFWRRSDWIKTF. DNA for the CDR3: TGTGCCTTTTGGAGGAGGAGTGATTGGATCAAGACGTTT.

This clone was seen ten or more times. A far larger clone lies a single base away; this is likely a read error. Other DNA sequences within the sample encode an identical CDR3. The V call is TRGV5, the J call TRGJ1 or TRGJ2. No J segment appears in TCRdb, so it was assigned here by matching the sequence to germline. Per the germline V gene, CDR1 is VINAFY and CDR2 is YDVSNSKD. CDR3 length: 15 residues. J was trimmed by 4 bases and V by 3 bases; bases with no gene match: 12. The CDR3 region is CATWDFEVGYYKKLF. CDR3 DNA sequence: TGTGCCACCTGGGACTTTGAGGTTGGATATTATAAGAAACTCTTT.

This clone was observed a few times. A read error is likely here: a far larger clone is one base away. The sample carries other DNA sequences with the same CDR3. This sequence joins TRGV3 and TRGJP1. TCRdb carries no J gene annotation; the J gene was assigned here by matching the DNA with germline. CDR1 and CDR2 (germline): VTNTFY, YDVSTARD (reference sequence). The CDR3 is 11 residues long. CDR3 bases: TGTGCCACTTGGGGAATTTGGTTCAAGATATTT. It translates to CATWGIWFKIF.

This clone was picked up a small number of times. The protein recorded in TCRdb matches a much larger clone and deviates from this DNA's translation at residue 3, suggesting a read error; the protein here is obtained by translating the DNA. CDR3 in DNA: TGTGCCCCCTGGGACGGACTCTATTATAAGAAACTCTTT. Translating gives CAPWDGLYYKKLF. The chain employs TRGV2 and TRGJ1 or TRGJ2. CDR3 length: 13 amino acids. Germline V gives CDR1 EGSNGY, CDR2 YDSYNSKV.

This clone showed up just a few times. TCRdb has a much larger clone's protein, which differs at residue 3 from the translation of this DNA, likely because of a read error; what is shown is the protein translated from the DNA. The chain has TRGV9 and TRGJ1 or TRGJ2. The J gene comes from matching the DNA to germline here; TCRdb lacks it. The CDR3 is 12 residues long. Germline V gives CDR1 GITISATS, CDR2 ISYDGTV (reference sequence). CDR3 nucleotide sequence: TGTGCCTCGTGGGAGCCCGGGTATAAGAAACTCTTT. The encoded protein is CASWEPGYKKLF.

This clone was detected only a few times. Given a far larger clone just one base away, this is likely a sequencing read error. Other nucleotide sequences from this sample produce the same CDR3. The chain links TRGV9 to TRGJ1 or TRGJ2. Here the J gene came from matching the DNA to germline, since TCRdb omits it. The germline gives CDR1 GITISATS, CDR2 ISYDGTV (reference sequence). With 0 bases clipped from V and 0 bases from J, the junction kept 17 bases outside the gene matches. This CDR3 has 19 residues. The CDR3 DNA reads TGTGCCTTGTGGGAGGTGCACGCCTACTACTTACAGAATTATTATAAGAAACTCTTT. This sequence encodes CALWEVHAYYLQNYYKKLF.

This clone has a count of ten or more. The protein that TCRdb holds for this DNA derives from a much larger clone and differs from the translated DNA at residue 8, which likely indicates a read error; the protein shown here is translated from the DNA. The chain joins TRGV9 to TRGJ1 or TRGJ2. The J gene comes from matching the DNA to germline here; TCRdb lacks it. CDR3 length: 13 amino acids. The trim removed 0 bases at V and 8 bases at J, leaving 7 bases unmatched. CDR1 and CDR2 from the germline V gene are GITISATS and ISYDGTV (reference sequence). The CDR3 region is CALWEVLTNKKLF. In DNA form, the CDR3 reads TGTGCCTTGTGGGAGGTGCTCACTAATAAGAAACTCTTT.

Notes on this clone: The protein held in TCRdb is that of a much larger clone and does not match this DNA's translation at residue 8, likely because of a read error; the protein shown is translated from the DNA. The chain uses TRGV9 and TRGJ1 or TRGJ2. V dropped 3 bases and J dropped 9; count of bases not matched to a gene: 8. The CDR3 is made up of 12 amino acids. CDR1 is GITISATS, CDR2 ISYDGTV, per germline (reference sequence). The CDR3, as DNA: TGTGCCTTGTGGGAGAGACTTCGTAAGAAACTCTTT. Translation gives CALWERLRKKLF.

This clone was counted only a few times. TCRdb's entry gives the protein of a much larger clone, which mismatches this DNA's translation at residue 2, likely from a read error; the protein reported here is translated from the DNA. This chain joins TRGV9 and TRGJ1 or TRGJ2. Here the J gene was assigned by germline matching of the DNA, as TCRdb has none. Germline CDR1 is GITISATS and CDR2 is ISYDGTV (reference sequence). CDR3 length: 13 residues. In nucleotides, the CDR3 is TGTACCTTGTGGGATTTCTCGTATTATAAGAAACTCTTT. Its protein product is CTLWDFSYYKKLF.

This clone was seen ten or more times. Distinct nucleotide sequences in the sample also encode this CDR3. The rearrangement uses TRGV4 and TRGJ1 or TRGJ2. Germline matching of the DNA provided the J gene here, since TCRdb leaves it blank. Germline values: CDR1 EGSTGY, CDR2 YDSYTSSV. The CDR3 runs 12 residues. The V segment lost 4 bases and the J segment 6 bases; nucleotides outside the gene matches: 6. CDR3 bases: TGTGCCACCTGGGAGTGGAGTTATAAGAAACTCTTT. Translation gives CATWEWSYKKLF.

Note on this clone: The TCRdb protein comes from a much larger clone and disagrees with this DNA's translation at residue 11, likely due to a read error; the protein given here is derived from the DNA. V gene TRGV2 combines with J gene TRGJ1 or TRGJ2. Germline V gives CDR1 EGSNGY, CDR2 YDSYNSKV. The CDR3 extends over 13 amino acids. The CDR3 region is CATWEGRHYKELF. CDR3 in DNA: TGTGCCACCTGGGAGGGGAGGCATTATAAGGAACTCTTT.

This clone was picked up a small number of times. A far larger clone is only one base removed, so a read error is likely. Other DNA sequences of this sample code for an identical CDR3. The V and J genes are TRGV9 and TRGJP. TCRdb leaves out the J gene; it was filled in here by matching the DNA to germline. This CDR3 has 17 residues. V gave up 4 bases and J gave up 11 bases; unmatched junction bases: 14. Looked up from germline, CDR1 is GITISATS and CDR2 is ISYDGTV (reference sequence). Written as DNA, the CDR3 is TGTGCCTTGTGGGAAGGCGAAGACGAGCTGGGCAAAAAAATCAAGGTATTT. Its protein is CALWEGEDELGKKIKVF.

This clone occurred many times. The genes are TRGV4 and TRGJ1 or TRGJ2. The length of the CDR3 is 12 residues. Germline V gives CDR1 EGSTGY, CDR2 YDSYTSSV. Trimming removed 3 bases from V and 5 bases from J; junction bases left unmatched: 4. CDR3 coding DNA: TGTGCCACCTGGGATCGGGATTATAAGAAACTCTTT. It is translated as CATWDRDYKKLF.

This chain uses TRGV2 with TRGJ1 or TRGJ2. No J gene was available from TCRdb, and it was assigned here by a germline match of the DNA. Germline CDR1 is EGSNGY and CDR2 is YDSYNSKV. V lost 6 bases to trimming and J lost 3 bases; unmatched junction nucleotides: 17. The length of the CDR3 is 16 residues. CDR3 bases: TGTGCCACCTGGACGGTCCCCCAGGATCCTTATTATAAGAAACTCTTT. Translation gives CATWTVPQDPYYKKLF.

This clone was picked up a small number of times. TCRdb's protein for this DNA is that of a much larger clone and differs from the translation at residue 7, likely a read error; the protein shown is the DNA translation. The chain combines TRGV9 with TRGJ1 or TRGJ2. In the absence of a J gene in TCRdb, the DNA was matched to germline to assign it here. Looked up from germline, CDR1 is GITISATS and CDR2 is ISYDGTV (reference sequence). The ends lost 0 bases at V and 9 bases at J; junction bases unmatched: 8. The CDR3 consists of 13 residues. CDR3 nucleotides: TGTGCCTTGTGGGAGGTGCGGGGTATTAAGAAACTCTTT. Its protein product is CALWEVRGIKKLF.

About this clone: The TCRdb record carries a much larger clone's protein, which differs from this DNA's translation at residue 2; a read error is the likely cause, and the protein listed here is the DNA translation. This sequence joins TRGV4 and TRGJ1 or TRGJ2. The J gene was not available in TCRdb and was assigned here by matching the DNA to germline segments. CDR3 length: 11 residues. Germline assignment: CDR1 EGSTGY and CDR2 YDSYTSSV. CDR3 loop: CTTWDPDKKLF. CDR3 bases: TGTACCACCTGGGATCCGGATAAGAAACTCTTT.